A selection of T cell receptor beta chains follows, all from one sample in a study of T cell responses to AZD1222 COVID-19 vaccine. Profiling relied on immunoSEQ multiplex PCR, and the TCRdb table lists in-frame clones only, not all of them. The sample has some 150,000 clones, 94% seen once; the top ten hold 1.3%. The sequences come from peripheral blood, collected on day 0 of AZD1222 vaccination. These receptors were taken from an adult in good health. CDR3s include the opening cysteine and the closing phenylalanine or tryptophan.

V	J	CDR3
TRBV5-5	TRBJ1-2	CASSLEGGDGYTF
TRBV19	TRBJ2-5	CASSIGGGRIVETQYF
TRBV27	TRBJ1-4	CASSPRGREKLFF
TRBV6-2/TRBV6-3	TRBJ1-5	CASSYSRARQPQHF
TRBV2	TRBJ1-6	CASSEGSVGSPLHF
TRBV7-9	TRBJ2-1	CASSQTGVNEQFF
TRBV9	TRBJ1-1	CASTQGVRNTEAFF
TRBV2	TRBJ1-6	CASSPTGKDSPLHF
TRBV10-1	TRBJ1-2	CASEEGPFNYGYTF
TRBV7-3	TRBJ2-3	CASSLIFEGADSTDTQYF
TRBV10-1	TRBJ1-5	CASSESRTHRKSNQPQHF
TRBV7-9	TRBJ1-1	CASSHRQGGGRTEAFF
TRBV5-1	TRBJ2-5	CASSPDRVRETQYF
TRBV30	TRBJ1-6	CAWSVGDRGEWSPLHF
TRBV7-9	TRBJ1-6	CASSFGDSPLHF
TRBV6-6	TRBJ1-1	CASSPDRYRAFF
TRBV9	TRBJ2-1	CASSVDENEQFF
TRBV5-4	TRBJ1-6	CASSLPAPNSPLHF
TRBV6-6	TRBJ2-3	CASRPTIAGGTDTQYF
TRBV9	TRBJ1-1	CASSVVSGQPNTEAFF
TRBV9	TRBJ1-1	CASSPGTEAFF
TRBV4-2	TRBJ1-1	CASSQNQRSGEAFF
TRBV3-1/TRBV3-2	TRBJ2-2	CASSPLGARGNTGELFF
TRBV7-9	TRBJ2-4	CASSLGGHNIQYF
TRBV6-5	TRBJ1-5	CASMLGPNQPQHF
TRBV7-9	TRBJ2-1	CASSLDLAGGVSYNEQFF
TRBV5-1	TRBJ2-3	CASSLGPIFSGTRTDTQYF
TRBV15	TRBJ1-4	CATSKPGQGEELFF
TRBV11-2	TRBJ2-1	CASSLEAGQQYNEQFF
TRBV2	TRBJ2-5	CASSRGPQETQYF
TRBV30	TRBJ2-3	CAWSLGSGTDTQYF
TRBV6-2/TRBV6-3	TRBJ2-1	CASSYYRSSYNEQFF
TRBV6-1	TRBJ1-1	CASSEDRRGLSTEAFF
TRBV28	TRBJ1-4	CASKLGGQTNEKLFF
TRBV9	TRBJ1-1	CASSAHVGRRNTEAFF
TRBV4-2	TRBJ1-2	CASSQDPGGYGYTF
TRBV4-1	TRBJ1-4	CASSQDRASYGTNEKLFF
TRBV29-1	TRBJ1-1	CSVTPLRDTEAFF
TRBV15	TRBJ1-1	CATSRRGQGFPAFF
TRBV6-5	TRBJ1-2	CASSYEQYYGYTF
TRBV5-1	TRBJ1-2	CASSPGGWGGYGYTF
TRBV14	TRBJ1-6	CASSQVGVGGSPLHF
TRBV2	TRBJ1-2	CASSGWARTQDYGYTF
TRBV18	TRBJ1-1	CASSSGGNTEAFF
TRBV9	TRBJ2-1	CASSPRLRPEQFF
TRBV18	TRBJ2-1	CASSPGLTYNEQFF
TRBV3-1/TRBV3-2	TRBJ1-2	CASSQIAQALYGYTF